This T cell receptor (beta chain) was recovered during a study of blood T cell repertoires in COVID-19. Looked up from germline, CDR1 is LNHDA and CDR2 is SQIVND (reference sequence). The CDR3 consists of 16 residues. The V gene end was trimmed by 3 bases and the J gene end by 0 bases; junction bases not matched to a gene: 3. Profiling relied on immunoSEQ multiplex PCR, and the TCRdb table lists in-frame clones only, not all of them. This table has 200,000 to 300,000 clones, 91% appearing once. This sequence originates from a person aged 18 to 35 with COVID-19, enrolled during active disease. Material: peripheral blood. This chain joins TRBV19 and TRBJ2-1; 9 nucleotides agree with TRBD2. The CDR3 bases are TGTGCCAGTAGTATCTATAGCGGGAGCTCCTACAATGAGCAGTTCTTC. This encodes CASSIYSGSSYNEQFF.